Below, 14 T cell receptor beta chains from the same sample are listed, as sequenced in a study of blood T cell repertoires in COVID-19 (dated by TCRdb to the early 2020s). Preparation of the library involved the immunoSEQ multiplex PCR assay. Drawn from immuneACCESS, this table holds only the in-frame rearrangements with V and J called that TCRdb kept. Clones are partly lost; checked studies trace under half to an unresolved V gene and leave the rest unexplained. The sample has about 220,000 clones on record, 85% to 90% of them singletons. The top ten hold around 3.2% of the sample. The sample taken for sequencing was PBMCs or T cells enriched from blood (not recorded which). These receptors were taken from a young woman in a cohort exposed to, infected with or recovered from COVID-19 (not recorded which).

V usage is TRBV6-5 and J usage is TRBJ1-1; possible D gene TRBD1, 6 bases. Germline V lookup: CDR1 MNHEY, CDR2 SVGAGI. This CDR3 region has 12 residues. Trimming left V 6 bases short and J 4 bases short, with 9 bases between. As DNA, the CDR3 is TGTGCCAGCAGCGGGACACGCACTGAAGCTTTCTTT. This codes for CASSGTRTEAFF.

The rearrangement links TRBV18 to TRBJ2-7; 7 bases fit TRBD2. This CDR3 is 16 amino acids long. The V gene end was trimmed by 6 bases and the J gene end by 3 bases; junction bases not matched to a gene: 14. Germline V gene data show CDR1 as KGHSH and CDR2 as LQKENI. As DNA, the CDR3 is TGTGCCAGCTCTCGAGCGGGACCCCAATCTAACTACGAGCAGTACTTC. Protein product: CASSRAGPQSNYEQYF.

This chain uses TRBV18 with TRBJ1-5, with D possibly being TRBD1 (5 bases). The CDR3 extends over 13 amino acids. Germline CDR1 is KGHSH and CDR2 is LQKENI. V was trimmed by 2 bases and J by 8 bases, leaving 10 bases between them. For the CDR3, the DNA is TGTGCCAGCTCACCATCCAGGGCAGAGCCCCAGCATTTT. Its protein product is CASSPSRAEPQHF.

J is TRBJ1-2 and V is TRBV3-1 (or the pseudogene TRBV3-2), with a weak D call TRBD1 (6 bases). CDR1 LGHDT and CDR2 YNNKEL come from the germline V gene (reference sequence). Trimming removed 2 bases from V and 3 bases from J, with 19 bases in between. This CDR3 has 17 residues. In DNA, the CDR3 is TGTGCCAGCAGCCAAATCCATGGCGGGAGGGGGGACTATGGCTACACCTTC. This encodes CASSQIHGGRGDYGYTF.

The chain has TRBV5-4 and TRBJ1-4, with D maybe TRBD1 (6 bases). The V and J ends lost 4 bases and 3 bases respectively, with 16 bases between them. Germline lookup yields CDR1 SGHNT and CDR2 YYREEE (reference sequence). The CDR3 runs to 16 residues. The CDR3 DNA is TGTGCCAGCAGCCCCGGGGGGGGCGACGCTAATGAAAAACTGTTTTTT. Residues: CASSPGGGDANEKLFF.

V gene TRBV28 combines with J gene TRBJ2-5; a weak D match, TRBD2 (6 bases). Trimming shortened V by 5 bases and J by 4 bases, and 11 bases separated the two germline ends. The CDR3 is 13 amino acids. From germline, CDR1 is MDHEN and CDR2 SYDVKM. CDR3 nucleotide sequence: TGTGCCAGCAGTGTAGCGGCCCGAGAGACCCAGTACTTC. It encodes CASSVAARETQYF.

The V gene is TRBV6-6, the J gene TRBJ1-3, with TRBD1 as a possible D gene (5 bases). Germline CDR1 MNHNY, CDR2 SVGAGI (reference sequence). V dropped 8 bases and J dropped 8 bases, with 16 bases sitting between them. There are 13 residues in the CDR3. In DNA form, the CDR3 reads TGTGCCAGCGGAACTGGGGCTGTGGACACCATATATTTT. It translates to CASGTGAVDTIYF.

The chain links TRBV4-1 to TRBJ1-4; D is uncertain. Germline V gene sequence: CDR1 MGHRA, CDR2 YSYEKL. The CDR3 consists of 15 residues. Trimming cost V 0 bases and J 8 bases, with 13 bases left between them. The CDR3 coding sequence is TGCGCCAGCAGCCAAGAAATAACCCCCGGGGAAAAACTGTTTTTT. Translating gives CASSQEITPGEKLFF.

V is TRBV5-1 and J is TRBJ2-7; 11 bases are a match to TRBD1. Germline assignment: CDR1 SGHRS and CDR2 YFSETQ. V was clipped by 2 bases and J by 3 bases; unmatched bases: 10. The length of the CDR3 is 17 residues. In nucleotides, the CDR3 is TGCGCCAGCAGCTTAGGGGCTGGGGGACAGGGGGACTACGAGCAGTACTTC. Translation gives CASSLGAGGQGDYEQYF.

This rearrangement joins TRBV5-4 to TRBJ2-2; the match to TRBD1 covers 9 bases. There are 17 residues in the CDR3. With 1 base clipped from V and 5 bases from J, the junction kept 9 bases outside the gene matches. Germline V gives CDR1 SGHNT, CDR2 YYREEE (reference sequence). The CDR3 here is CASSLKPGQGRTGELFF. CDR3 bases: TGTGCCAGCAGCTTGAAACCGGGACAGGGACGGACCGGGGAGCTGTTTTTT. The complete variable domain, with remaining parts taken from reference TRBV5-4 and TRBJ2-2, reads ETGVTQSPTHLIKTRGQQVTLRCSSQSGHNTVSWYQQALGQGPQFIFQYYREEENGRGNFPPRFSGLQFPNYSSELNVNALELDDSALYLCASSLKPGQGRTGELFFGEGSRLTVL.

This chain connects TRBV7-2 to TRBJ2-5; the match to TRBD2 covers 10 bases. Germline V gene data show CDR1 as SGHTA and CDR2 as FQGNSA. The V gene end was trimmed by 5 bases and the J gene end by 5 bases; junction bases not matched to a gene: 17. The CDR3 runs 18 residues. As DNA, the CDR3 is TGTGCCAGCAGCCTGGGTGCCCCTGGGCTAGCGGGGGCGGAGACCCAGTACTTC. It codes for CASSLGAPGLAGAETQYF.

The V and J genes are TRBV21-1 and TRBJ1-6; the DNA was not used to check the table's D call, TRBD1. TRBV21-1 is tagged as a pseudogene. The CDR3 covers 17 residues. The CDR3 region is CASSRPDRSSYNSPLHF. In DNA form, the CDR3 reads TGTGCCAGCAGCAGGCCCGACAGGAGCTCCTATAATTCACCCCTCCACTTT.

The chain joins TRBV5-4 to TRBJ2-2, with a weak D call TRBD2 (6 bases). This CDR3 spans 15 amino acids. Trimming took off 4 bases at V and 1 base at J, with 11 bases between the two ends. Germline CDR1 is SGHNT and CDR2 is YYREEE (reference sequence). In DNA form, the CDR3 reads TGTGCCAGCAGCGTGGACTACCTGAACACCGGGGAGCTGTTTTTT. This codes for CASSVDYLNTGELFF. Supplemented by reference TRBV5-4 and TRBJ2-2, the full variable domain reads ETGVTQSPTHLIKTRGQQVTLRCSSQSGHNTVSWYQQALGQGPQFIFQYYREEENGRGNFPPRFSGLQFPNYSSELNVNALELDDSALYLCASSVDYLNTGELFFGEGSRLTVL.

The chain links TRBV7-9 to TRBJ2-5; D not resolved. The CDR3 sequence is 15 residues long. Trimming took 3 bases from V and 5 from J, leaving 16 bases between them. From germline, CDR1 is SEHNR and CDR2 FQNEAQ (reference sequence). In nucleotides, the CDR3 is TGTGCCAGCAGCTTCGGAGCCCGTGGCGTGGAGACCCAGTACTTC. This encodes CASSFGARGVETQYF.